These 25 T cell receptor beta chains share one sample of origin, sequenced in a study of T cells in tuberculosis. Here immunoSEQ multiplex PCR was the method, and the copy in TCRdb shows in-frame clones only, minus some. The table shows tens of thousands of clones, with roughly 91% occurring only once. After thawing and overnight rest, PBMC were stained with GMM-loaded CD1B tetramer, viability dye and anti-CD3 for sorting. The CD1B tetramers carried C32 glucose monomycolate purified from Rhodococcus equi. The sequencing input was CD1b-GMM tetramer-negative cells sorted from PBMCs. All receptors come from an adult woman with latent tuberculosis.

The chain is built from TRBV29-1 and TRBJ2-2; no clear D. Germline V gene lookup returns CDR1 SQVTM and CDR2 ANQGSEA. The length of the CDR3 is 11 residues. V lost 5 bases and J 3 bases, leaving 4 bases between the germline ends. CDR3 in DNA: TGCAGCGTTCATCACACCGGGGAGCTGTTTTTT. Protein sequence: CSVHHTGELFF.

This chain connects TRBV6-5 to TRBJ2-7; D is unresolved. The CDR3 extends over 12 amino acids. V was cut by 8 bases and J by 0 bases, with 8 bases left in between. Germline values: CDR1 MNHEY, CDR2 SVGAGI. The CDR3 loop reads CASGRSSYEQYF. CDR3 sequence (DNA): TGTGCCAGCGGCCGGAGCTCCTACGAGCAGTACTTC.

The V gene is TRBV7-2, the J gene TRBJ2-2; 8 nucleotides match TRBD1. Trimming cost V 3 bases and J 7 bases; bases outside gene matches: 4. This CDR3 has 14 residues. Germline assignment: CDR1 SGHTA and CDR2 FQGNSA. CDR3 DNA: TGTGCCAGCAGCTTTCAGGGGGCCAGCGGGGAGCTGTTTTTT. Amino acid sequence: CASSFQGASGELFF.

Only one count was recorded for this clone. The chain combines TRBV9 with TRBJ2-3; D may be TRBD2 (6 bases). This CDR3 is built from 15 residues. The V gene's germline CDR1 is SGDLS and CDR2 YYNGEE. Trimming left V 0 bases short and J 3 bases short, with 11 bases between. The CDR3 bases are TGTGCCAGCAGCGTAGACCGGGGGTTTACAGATACGCAGTATTTT. This sequence encodes CASSVDRGFTDTQYF.

V gene TRBV30 combines with J gene TRBJ1-1; perhaps TRBD1 as D (5 bases). There are 15 residues in the CDR3. Germline V gives CDR1 GTSNPN, CDR2 SVGIG (reference sequence). V was shortened by 5 bases and J by 3 bases, with 19 bases between the two germline ends. CDR3 loop: CAWASKTDWDTEAFF. The CDR3 nucleotides are TGTGCCTGGGCCTCCAAGACAGACTGGGACACTGAAGCTTTCTTT.

This clone was seen only a few times. The chain joins TRBV7-2 to TRBJ1-3; D unresolved. CDR1 and CDR2 (germline): SGHTA, FQGNSA. This CDR3 contains 13 residues. Trimming removed 2 bases at V and 2 bases at J, with 4 bases between. The CDR3 DNA is TGTGCCAGCAGCTTAACACCTGGAAACACCATATATTTT. Protein: CASSLTPGNTIYF.

J is TRBJ2-5 and V is TRBV4-1; D gene ambiguous. Per germline, CDR1 MGHRA and CDR2 YSYEKL. CDR3 length equals 14 residues. V was shortened by 1 base and J by 5 bases, with 11 bases between the two germline ends. CDR3 bases: TGCGCCAGCAGCCAAGTACAGCTTTCGGAGACCCAGTACTTC. Translating gives CASSQVQLSETQYF.

The chain recombines TRBV10-3 with TRBJ1-2; the D gene is possibly TRBD1 (6 bases). Germline CDR1 ENHRY, CDR2 SYGVKD. CDR3 size: 14 residues. The ends were cut back, 4 bases at V and 6 bases at J, with 15 bases in the middle. Here the CDR3 DNA reads TGTGCCATCAGTGTTAGGGGGGGTAGGGATGGCTACACCTTC. Protein sequence: CAISVRGGRDGYTF.

The rearrangement links TRBV4-1 to TRBJ1-4, with D unresolved. CDR3 length: 16 amino acids. In germline, CDR1 is MGHRA, CDR2 YSYEKL. The V end lost 0 bases, the J end lost 7 bases, and 15 bases lay between the germline ends. CDR3 protein: CASSQDVTLSGEKLFF. The CDR3 DNA is TGCGCCAGCAGCCAAGATGTAACCTTATCAGGTGAAAAACTGTTTTTT.

This clone was observed once. The V call is TRBV7-2, the J call TRBJ2-7, with TRBD1 matching over 8 bases. The CDR3 covers 15 residues. Germline V gene sequence: CDR1 SGHTA, CDR2 FQGNSA. With V trimmed by 5 bases and J by 0 bases, 6 bases remained unmatched. CDR3 sequence (DNA): TGTGCCAGCAGCGCCGACAGGGGCTACTCCTACGAGCAGTACTTC. It yields the protein CASSADRGYSYEQYF.

This sequence joins TRBV5-1 and TRBJ1-3; a weak D match, TRBD1 (5 bases). The CDR3 is made up of 14 amino acids. The V gene lost 6 bases and the J gene lost 2 bases, with 12 bases spanning the gap. Germline V lookup: CDR1 SGHRS, CDR2 YFSETQ. The CDR3 nucleotides read TGCGCCAGCACGTCCGGGACTCCTGGAAACACCATATATTTT. As protein: CASTSGTPGNTIYF.

The gene calls are TRBV4-2 and TRBJ1-5; TRBD1 matches 9 bases. This CDR3 is 17 amino acids long. The germline CDR1 and CDR2 sequences are LGHNA and YNFKEQ. The trim removed 0 bases at V and 0 bases at J, leaving 3 bases unmatched. In DNA, the CDR3 is TGTGCCAGCAGCCAAGATGGACAGGGGTATAGCAATCAGCCCCAGCATTTT. Translation gives CASSQDGQGYSNQPQHF.

This clone has only a few counts. This sequence joins TRBV6-4 and TRBJ2-2, with a weak D call TRBD2 (5 bases). The CDR3 runs 13 residues. CDR1 MRHNA and CDR2 SNTAGT come from the germline V gene. V was cut by 2 bases and J by 4 bases, with 5 bases left in between. The CDR3 nucleotides are TGTGCCAGCAGTGACACTAGCACCGGGGAGCTGTTTTTT. Translating it yields CASSDTSTGELFF.

J is TRBJ2-5 and V is TRBV11-1; 7 positions match TRBD2. Germline V gene data show CDR1 as SGHAT and CDR2 as FQDESV (reference sequence). This CDR3 comprises 16 residues. V lost 5 bases to trimming and J lost 0 bases; unmatched junction nucleotides: 9. The CDR3 nucleotides read TGTGCCAGCAGCCCAAGCGGGAAGCAGTACCAAGAGACCCAGTACTTC. Amino acids: CASSPSGKQYQETQYF.

The chain combines TRBV15 with TRBJ1-3; D may be TRBD1 (6 bases). The CDR3 extends over 16 amino acids. Trimming left V 0 bases short and J 4 bases short, with 13 bases between. Per the germline V gene, CDR1 is LNHNV and CDR2 is YYDKDF (reference sequence). This CDR3 is CATSRDLGGGGNTIYF. The CDR3 bases are TGTGCCACCAGCAGAGATCTTGGGGGCGGGGGAAACACCATATATTTT.

This chain links TRBV4-1 with TRBJ1-5, with unresolved D. The germline CDR1 and CDR2 sequences are MGHRA and YSYEKL. The V gene lost 0 bases and the J gene lost 2 bases, with 11 bases spanning the gap. The CDR3 loop spans 16 amino acids. The CDR3 loop is CASSQEEVVGNQPQHF. The DNA of the CDR3 is TGCGCCAGCAGCCAAGAAGAGGTGGTGGGCAATCAGCCCCAGCATTTT.

The chain joins TRBV6-1 to TRBJ2-4; possibly TRBD2 for D (5 bases). The germline gives CDR1 MNHNS, CDR2 SASEGT. Trimming shortened V by 10 bases and J by 2 bases, and 12 bases separated the two germline ends. The CDR3 consists of 13 residues. The CDR3 loop is CATPGGSKNIQYF. For the CDR3, the DNA is TGTGCCACCCCCGGCGGGTCCAAAAACATTCAGTACTTC.

The V gene is TRBV7-3, the J gene TRBJ1-1, with 7 bases aligning to TRBD1. V gave up 5 bases and J gave up 2 bases; unmatched junction bases: 2. This CDR3 spans 13 amino acids. Per the germline V gene, CDR1 is SGHTA and CDR2 is FQGTGA. In nucleotides, the CDR3 is TGTGCCAGCAGCCGGACAGGAAACACTGAAGCTTTCTTT. Encoded protein: CASSRTGNTEAFF. The variable domain in full, with the rest retrieved from reference TRBV7-3 and TRBJ1-1, is GAGVSQTPSNKVTEKGKYVELRCDPISGHTALYWYRQSLGQGPEFLIYFQGTGAADDSGLPNDRFFAVRPEGSVSTLKIQRTERGDSAVYLCASSRTGNTEAFFGQGTRLTVV.

The V gene is TRBV7-6, the J gene TRBJ1-4; 8 nucleotides align to TRBD1. The CDR3 covers 14 residues. The V gene end was trimmed by 5 bases and the J gene end by 5 bases; junction bases not matched to a gene: 4. Germline V gene sequence: CDR1 SGHVS, CDR2 FNYEAQ. The CDR3 DNA is TGTGCCAGCAGCACAGGGGGTCGGAATGAAAAACTGTTTTTT. This gives the protein CASSTGGRNEKLFF.

J is TRBJ2-5 and V is TRBV6-5; D ambiguous. The J call is in doubt because the DNA end fits TRBJ2-7 better. Looked up from germline, CDR1 is MNHEY and CDR2 is SVGAGI. The CDR3 has 11 amino acids. As DNA, the CDR3 is TGTGCCAGCAGGGAGTCCTACGAGCAGTACTTC. Amino acids: CASRESYEQYF.

The CDR3 is CASRGPSTIRDYGYTF. CDR3 DNA: TGTGCCAGCAGAGGACCCTCTACTATCAGGGATTATGGCTACACCTTC. The chain couples TRBV7-2 to TRBJ1-2; maybe TRBD1 (5 bases). The CDR3 length is 16 residues. The V end lost 6 bases, the J end lost 5 bases, and 22 bases lay between the germline ends. Germline V gene data show CDR1 as SGHTA and CDR2 as FQGNSA.

The chain is built from TRBV19 and TRBJ2-5; TRBD2 matches at 10 bases. Trimming took 6 bases from V and 4 from J; bases not matched to a gene: 11. From germline, CDR1 is LNHDA and CDR2 SQIVND (reference sequence). There are 16 residues in the CDR3. CDR3 region: CASSHLPSGGRETQYF. CDR3 nucleotides: TGTGCCAGTAGCCATCTGCCTAGCGGGGGTCGAGAGACCCAGTACTTC.

The gene calls are TRBV5-3 and TRBJ2-7; D is possibly TRBD1 (5 bases). TRBV5-3 counts as an open reading frame of uncertain function. The V end lost 2 bases, the J end lost 1 base, and 13 bases lay between the germline ends. CDR3 length: 15 residues. CDR3 sequence (DNA): TGTGCCAGAAGCTTCCCGACAGTCCCTTCCTACGAGCAGTACGTC. Protein: CARSFPTVPSYEQYV.

The V call is TRBV30, the J call TRBJ1-1; D is ambiguous. Germline V lookup: CDR1 GTSNPN, CDR2 SVGIG (reference sequence). V was clipped by 0 bases and J by 1 base, with 15 bases between them. The CDR3 is 16 residues long. In DNA form, the CDR3 reads TGTGCCTGGAGTGTACGCGGATCGGCTGGGAACACTGAAGCTTTCTTT. Translated, it gives CAWSVRGSAGNTEAFF. Full variable domain (rest looked up from reference TRBV30 and TRBJ1-1): SQTIHQWPATLVQPVGSPLSLECTVEGTSNPNLYWYRQAAGRGLQLLFYSVGIGQISSEVPQNLSASRPQDRQFILSSKKLLLSDSGFYLCAWSVRGSAGNTEAFFGQGTRLTVV.

Within the sample, this clone is medium-sized. The chain uses TRBV5-1 and TRBJ2-1; 9 bases match TRBD1. The length of the CDR3 is 15 residues. Germline V gene sequence: CDR1 SGHRS, CDR2 YFSETQ. V was pared by 2 bases and J by 6 bases, with 6 bases of the junction left unmatched. The CDR3 nucleotides read TGCGCCAGCAGCTTAACAGGACAGGGGATCAATGAGCAGTTCTTC. Its protein product is CASSLTGQGINEQFF.